The 5 T cell receptor beta chains given below trace back to one sample, sequenced in a study of blood T cell repertoires in COVID-19. Only in-frame clones appear in the TCRdb table, and some are missing; sequencing was by immunoSEQ multiplex PCR. The top ten clones hold 7.1% of a sample with approximately 350,000 clones, around 88% of them seen once. The source material was peripheral blood. The source of these receptors is a woman aged 55-69 years with COVID-19, enrolled during active disease.

CDR3 DNA sequence: TGCGCCAGCAGCGCCGGACAGGGGAGCTCCTACGAGCAGTACTTC. Its protein is CASSAGQGSSYEQYF. The chain uses TRBV10-1 and TRBJ2-7; TRBD1 agrees at 9 bases. The CDR3 contains 15 residues. After removal of 6 bases from V and 0 bases from J, the junction contained 6 bases not matched to a gene. Germline loops: CDR1 WNHNN, CDR2 SYGVQD (reference sequence).

The chain links TRBV11-3 to TRBJ2-3, with 12 bases lining up with TRBD2. Germline V gene lookup returns CDR1 SGHNT and CDR2 YENEEA. The CDR3 spans 18 residues. With 4 bases clipped from V and 2 bases from J, the junction kept 10 bases outside the gene matches. The CDR3 region is CASSWLAGGLENTDTQYF. The CDR3 DNA sequence: TGTGCCAGCAGCTGGCTAGCGGGGGGGCTAGAGAACACAGATACGCAGTATTTT.

This clone was counted a few times. V is TRBV6-4 and J is TRBJ2-3, with 14 bases matching TRBD2. The V segment lost 3 bases and the J segment 4 bases; nucleotides outside the gene matches: 3. This CDR3 is built from 16 residues. Germline lookup yields CDR1 MRHNA and CDR2 SNTAGT. The CDR3 DNA reads TGTGCCAGCAGTGATCAGACTAGCGGGGGGGCAGATACGCAGTATTTT. Its translation: CASSDQTSGGADTQYF.

This clone was counted between two and nine times. The gene calls are TRBV12-3 or TRBV12-4 and TRBJ1-1, with D tentatively TRBD1 (6 bases). This CDR3 is built from 13 residues. The V gene lost 4 bases and the J gene lost 1 base, with 7 bases spanning the gap. The CDR3 loop is CASSSTGNTEAFF. CDR3 bases: TGTGCCAGCAGTTCGACAGGGAACACTGAAGCTTTCTTT.

V gene TRBV19 combines with J gene TRBJ2-5; D is uncertain. There are 14 residues in the CDR3. Deletions cut 5 bases from V and 3 bases from J, with 13 bases between. Germline assignment: CDR1 LNHDA and CDR2 SQIVND (reference sequence). The CDR3 region has the DNA TGTGCCAGTAGTCCACCGGGTTTCGAAGAGACCCAGTACTTC. It yields the protein CASSPPGFEETQYF.